This T cell receptor beta chain was sequenced for a study of T cell responses to AZD1222 COVID-19 vaccine. Findings and caveats of the study: The study found Spike-specific TCR breadth and depth rose after two AZD1222 doses. Spike as a whole was targeted by vaccine-associated CD4 TCRs, dominant at 160-218 and 743-854.

Germline V gene data show CDR1 as PRHDT and CDR2 as FYEKMQ (reference sequence). CDR3 length: 15 residues. With 7 bases removed from V and 3 bases from J, the gap between germline ends came to 18 bases. Sequencing was performed with immunoSEQ multiplex PCR; in TCRdb, only in-frame clones are kept and a portion is missing. Seen here are approximately 120,000 clones, 80% to 90% observed once, and the top ten hold over 8%. To note about this clone: Its antigen is unknown.

The clonotype comes from an adult who received the AZD1222 COVID-19 vaccine. V usage is TRBV13 and J usage is TRBJ1-1, with D perhaps matching TRBD1 (5 bases). The sequencing here drew on peripheral blood, taken 28 days after the second AZD1222 dose. The CDR3 here is CASMLRGLRDTEAFF. In DNA, the CDR3 is TGTGCCAGCATGCTCCGGGGACTGAGGGACACTGAAGCTTTCTTT.